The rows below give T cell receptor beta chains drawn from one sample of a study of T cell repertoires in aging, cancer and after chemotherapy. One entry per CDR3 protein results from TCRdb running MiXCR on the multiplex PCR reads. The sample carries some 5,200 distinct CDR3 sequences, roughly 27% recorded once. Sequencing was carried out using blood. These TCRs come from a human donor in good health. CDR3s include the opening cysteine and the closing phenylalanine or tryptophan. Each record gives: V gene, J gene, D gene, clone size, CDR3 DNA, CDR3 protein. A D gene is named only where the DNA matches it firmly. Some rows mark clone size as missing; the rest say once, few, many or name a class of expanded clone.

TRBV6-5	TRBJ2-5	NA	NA	TGTGCCAGCTACAAGACCCCGGGGGGCGCGGGGCGGCAAGAGACCCAGTACTTC	CASYKTPGGAGRQETQYF
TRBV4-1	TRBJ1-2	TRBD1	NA	TGCGCCAGCAGCCAAGATACAGGGGTTTTTTTGGGCTACACCTTC	CASSQDTGVFLGYTF
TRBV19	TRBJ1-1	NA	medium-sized	TGTGCCAGTAGTCTGGGACCGAGGAACACTGAAGCTTTCTTT	CASSLGPRNTEAFF
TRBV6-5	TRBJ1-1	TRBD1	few	TGTGCCAGCAGTCCCAATGGACAGGACACTGAAGCTTTCTTT	CASSPNGQDTEAFF
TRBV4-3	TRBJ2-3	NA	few	TGCGCCAGCAGCCACCGACAAGCAGATACGCAGTATTTT	CASSHRQADTQYF
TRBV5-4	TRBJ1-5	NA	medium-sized	TGTGCCAGCAGCTTGGCAGGCAATCAGCCCCAGCATTTT	CASSLAGNQPQHF
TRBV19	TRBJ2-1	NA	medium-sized	TGTGCCAGTAGTACACGTACCACGACAGGCCCTGGGGAGCAGTTCTTC	CASSTRTTTGPGEQFF
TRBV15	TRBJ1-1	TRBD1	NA	TGTGCCACCAGCATGGGCCTAGGGGGCGGGGGCACTGAAGCTTTCTTT	CATSMGLGGGGTEAFF
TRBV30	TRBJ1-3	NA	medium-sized	TGTGCCTGGAGTCCGGGCCCCTCTGGAAACACCATATATTTT	CAWSPGPSGNTIYF
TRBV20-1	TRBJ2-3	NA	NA	TGCAGTGCTAGAAGGGGAAGCACAGATACGCAGTATTTT	CSARRGSTDTQYF
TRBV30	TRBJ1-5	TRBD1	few	TGTGCCTGGAGTGTCGGGACAGGGTTGCAGCCCCAGCATTTT	CAWSVGTGLQPQHF
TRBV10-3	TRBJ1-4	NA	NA	TGTGCCATCAGTGAGTCCCCTGAAAAACTGTTTTTT	CAISESPEKLFF
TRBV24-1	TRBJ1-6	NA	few	TGTGCCACCAATCCTACAGGGCCCAGTTCACCCCTCCACTTT	CATNPTGPSSPLHF
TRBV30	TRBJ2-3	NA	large	TGTGCCTGGAGGTTTGGGGATACGCAGTATTTT	CAWRFGDTQYF
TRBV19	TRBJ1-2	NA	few	TGTGCCAGTAGTATTCAGGGTTTTAACTATGGCTACACCTTC	CASSIQGFNYGYTF
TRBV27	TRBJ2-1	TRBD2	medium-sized	TGTGCCAGCACATCCGGGACTAGCGCGTACAATGAGCAGTTCTTC	CASTSGTSAYNEQFF
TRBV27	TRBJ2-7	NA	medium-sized	TGTGCCAGCAGTTTATCGAAAGTCTACGAGCAGTACTTC	CASSLSKVYEQYF
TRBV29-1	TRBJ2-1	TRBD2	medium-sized	TGCAGCGTTGACACTAGCGGGAGGGCCCCGATCTCCTACAATGAGCAGTTCTTC	CSVDTSGRAPISYNEQFF
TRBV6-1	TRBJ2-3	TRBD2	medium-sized	TGTGCCAGCGGGGGACTAGCGGGGATGGATACGCAGTATTTT	CASGGLAGMDTQYF
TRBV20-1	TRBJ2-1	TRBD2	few	TGCAGTGTTCAGACCGGGACTAGCGGGCGGGATGCGCAGTTCTTC	CSVQTGTSGRDAQFF
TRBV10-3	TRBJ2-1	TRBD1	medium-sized	TGTGCCATCAGAGAGATGGGACAGGGGTTAGGCAATGAGCAGTTCTTC	CAIREMGQGLGNEQFF
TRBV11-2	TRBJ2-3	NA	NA	TGTGCCAGCAGCTTCCCTGGGACTAGCACAGATACGCAGTATTTT	CASSFPGTSTDTQYF
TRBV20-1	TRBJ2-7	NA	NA	TGCAGTGCTAGCTCCCTGGGCGGGGGCGGGGGAGAGCAGTACTTC	CSASSLGGGGGEQYF
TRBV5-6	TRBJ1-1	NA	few	TGTGCCAGCAGCTTGTACGACACTGAAGCTTTCTTT	CASSLYDTEAFF
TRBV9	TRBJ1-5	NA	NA	TGTGCCAGCAGCGTAGGGCACTTCGATCAGCCCCAGCATTTT	CASSVGHFDQPQHF
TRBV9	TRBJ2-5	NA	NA	TGTGCCAGCAGCTCAGAACGAGGGAGAGGAGAGACCCAGTACTTC	CASSSERGRGETQYF
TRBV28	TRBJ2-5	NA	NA	TGTGCCAGCAGTTTGGATAGGGAGAAGACCCAGTACTTC	CASSLDREKTQYF
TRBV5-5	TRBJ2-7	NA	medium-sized	TGTGCCAGCAGCCCAGACGGTACCTACGAGCAGTACTTC	CASSPDGTYEQYF
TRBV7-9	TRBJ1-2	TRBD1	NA	TGTGCCAGCAGCTTAGCGGCGCAGGGGGGCTATGGCTACACCTTC	CASSLAAQGGYGYTF
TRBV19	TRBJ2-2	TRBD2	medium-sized	TGTGCCAGTAGTAACAAACTAGCGGGAGGGCCTACCGGGGAGCTGTTTTTT	CASSNKLAGGPTGELFF
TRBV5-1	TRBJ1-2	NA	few	TGCGCCAGCAGCTTGGGGGTGGAGGGGAATGGCTACACCTTC	CASSLGVEGNGYTF
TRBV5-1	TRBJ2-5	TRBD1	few	TGCGCCAGCAGCTACGCCCGGACAGGACAAGAGACCCAGTACTTC	CASSYARTGQETQYF
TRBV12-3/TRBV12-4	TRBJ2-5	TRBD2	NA	TGTGCCAGCAGTTTGACTAGCGGTCGGGAGACCCAGTACTTC	CASSLTSGRETQYF
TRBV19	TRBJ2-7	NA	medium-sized	TGTGCCAGTAGTATAGGGTCGGGGAGCTGGAACGAGCAGTACTTC	CASSIGSGSWNEQYF
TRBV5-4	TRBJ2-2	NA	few	TGTGCCAGCAGCTTGGGTCGACTAGTCGGGCCCGGGGAGCTGTTTTTT	CASSLGRLVGPGELFF
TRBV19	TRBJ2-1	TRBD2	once	TGTGCCAGTAGTATGGTGCGGGGGGGCCTTGCGGGAGGGGACAATGAGCAGTTCTTC	CASSMVRGGLAGGDNEQFF
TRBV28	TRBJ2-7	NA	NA	TGTGCCAGCAGTTTGGGGGCAAAGAGTTCCGAGCAGTACTTC	CASSLGAKSSEQYF
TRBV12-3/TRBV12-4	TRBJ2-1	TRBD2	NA	TGTGCCAGCAGTTCCTCCAGCGGGAGTACTTCCTACAATGAGCAGTTCTTC	CASSSSSGSTSYNEQFF
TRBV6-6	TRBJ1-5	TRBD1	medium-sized	TGTGCCAGCAGTTACGGAGGACAGGGGGATCAGCCCCAGCATTTT	CASSYGGQGDQPQHF
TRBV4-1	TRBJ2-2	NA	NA	TGCGCCAGCAGCCCCACGCTGGGCGGCCCCGGCGGGGAGCTGTTTTTT	CASSPTLGGPGGELFF
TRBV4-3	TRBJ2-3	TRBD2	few	TGCGCCAGCAGCCAAGATTTAGCGCGGGGGGGCCGGGATACGCAGTATTTT	CASSQDLARGGRDTQYF
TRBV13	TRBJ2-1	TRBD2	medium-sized	TGTGCCAGCAGCTTATCCGGGAGGGAGCAGTTCTTC	CASSLSGREQFF